This T cell receptor (beta chain) emerged from a study of tumor and adjacent non-tumor tissue in lung cancer. On the study more broadly: On average, productive TCRbeta reads reached about 4 million per sample.

The CDR3 spans 14 residues. Germline V CDR1 and CDR2: SGHDN, FVKESK. Study-level findings and limits: Tumor repertoires had a smaller top 100 clone share than normal lung. Significantly higher TCR diversity was found in tumor than normal lung.

As concerns this clonotype: Its antigen is not known. Sequence at one end of the junction differs from germline and may be a read error.

No cell sorting was done before RNA was extracted from the tissue. A modified ARM-PCR protocol with three rounds of nested PCR amplified TCRbeta. TCRdb re-analysed the multiplex PCR reads in MiXCR, keeping a single row per CDR3 protein. The sample consists of some 90,000 distinct CDR3 sequences, around three fifths of them appearing once. This receptor was identified in a man between 65 and 85 years old with non-small cell lung cancer. Sequenced input: lung tumor tissue. The rearrangement uses TRBV14 and TRBJ2-1; D may match TRBD1 or TRBD2 (5 bases each). This CDR3 reads CASSQYSWGNVQFF. CDR3 nucleotide sequence: TGTGCCAGTAGCCAATATAGTTGGGGGAATGTGCAGTTCTTC.